Listed here are 16 T cell receptor beta chains from one sample, sequenced in a study of blood T cell repertoires in COVID-19. Profiled with immunoSEQ multiplex PCR; TCRdb holds only in-frame clones, not every one. The sample holds some 62,000 clones, approximately 80% seen once. The sequenced sample was PBMCs or T cells enriched from blood (not recorded which). The receptors stem from a woman between 40 and 55 years old with acute COVID-19.

This clone was seen a few times. The genes are TRBV28 and TRBJ2-3, with 10 bases that match TRBD2. Germline values: CDR1 MDHEN, CDR2 SYDVKM. The CDR3 is 17 amino acids. J was trimmed by 4 bases and V by 4 bases; bases with no gene match: 11. The CDR3 DNA is TGTGCCAGCAGTTCCCAACTAGCGGGACGGGGGGCAGATACGCAGTATTTT. Its protein is CASSSQLAGRGADTQYF.

This chain connects TRBV4-1 to TRBJ1-1, with D unclear. This CDR3 has 15 amino acids. Trimming shortened V by 1 base and J by 5 bases, and 14 bases separated the two germline ends. CDR1 MGHRA and CDR2 YSYEKL come from the germline V gene. The DNA of the CDR3 is TGCGCCAGCAGCCAAGGAAGGTTCGACGGGACTGAAGCTTTCTTT. It yields the protein CASSQGRFDGTEAFF.

The chain recombines TRBV7-8 with TRBJ1-1; 7 bases line up with TRBD1. V lost 5 bases to trimming and J lost 3 bases; unmatched junction nucleotides: 9. This CDR3 comprises 15 residues. Germline CDR1 is SGHVS and CDR2 is FQNEAQ. CDR3 loop: CASSPLQGSDTEAFF. The DNA for the CDR3 is TGTGCCAGCAGCCCGTTACAGGGGTCGGACACTGAAGCTTTCTTT.

This rearrangement joins TRBV11-3 to TRBJ2-1, with D perhaps matching TRBD1 (5 bases). Germline loops: CDR1 SGHNT, CDR2 YENEEA. Trimming took off 0 bases at V and 4 bases at J, with 7 bases between the two ends. CDR3 length: 14 residues. This chain's CDR3 is CASSLEGDYNEQFF. The CDR3 DNA sequence: TGTGCCAGCAGCTTAGAAGGGGATTACAATGAGCAGTTCTTC.

The chain carries TRBV5-1 and TRBJ2-7; TRBD2 is a possible D gene (6 bases). Germline V gene lookup returns CDR1 SGHRS and CDR2 YFSETQ. This CDR3 is built from 17 residues. Deletions cut 0 bases from V and 0 bases from J, with 16 bases between. CDR3 sequence reads: CASSLGARAGASYEQYF. In DNA form, the CDR3 reads TGCGCCAGCAGCTTGGGGGCTAGAGCGGGCGCCTCCTACGAGCAGTACTTC.

This rearrangement joins TRBV15 to TRBJ1-3, with no clear D. The CDR3 runs 16 residues. Germline CDR1 and CDR2: LNHNV and YYDKDF (reference sequence). Deletions cut 0 bases from V and 0 bases from J, with 9 bases between. CDR3 sequence (DNA): TGTGCCACCAGCAGAGATCCCTTCCCCTCTGGAAACACCATATATTTT. It encodes CATSRDPFPSGNTIYF.

The J gene is TRBJ1-1, the V gene TRBV19, with a tentative D call TRBD1 (6 bases). Trimming took 3 bases from V and 1 from J, leaving 15 bases between them. Germline CDR1 LNHDA, CDR2 SQIVND (reference sequence). The CDR3 sequence is 16 residues long. CDR3 protein: CASSMPRTVSNTEAFF. The CDR3 DNA follows: TGTGCCAGTAGTATGCCCCGGACAGTTTCGAACACTGAAGCTTTCTTT.

V is TRBV7-9 and J is TRBJ2-5; D call uncertain. There are 14 residues in the CDR3. V shed 5 bases and J shed 4 bases, with 14 bases lying between them. Germline V gene lookup returns CDR1 SEHNR and CDR2 FQNEAQ (reference sequence). The CDR3 DNA sequence: TGTGCCAGCAGCCGTTTCCAGGATTCAGAGACCCAGTACTTC. Its protein is CASSRFQDSETQYF.

This clone was counted a few times. The chain recombines TRBV19 with TRBJ2-7, with a weak D call TRBD1 (6 bases). The CDR3 length is 12 residues. Between the trimmed V and J ends, which lost 9 bases and 5 bases, there was a span of 14 bases. CDR1 and CDR2 from the germline V gene are LNHDA and SQIVND (reference sequence). The CDR3 here is CARADRYDEQYF. The CDR3 coding sequence is TGTGCCAGGGCAGACAGGTATGACGAGCAGTACTTC.

The chain combines TRBV24-1 with TRBJ2-3; 11 nucleotides match TRBD2. This CDR3 comprises 18 residues. Germline V gene data show CDR1 as KGHDR and CDR2 as SFDVKD. J was trimmed by 0 bases and V by 3 bases; bases with no gene match: 7. CDR3 DNA: TGTGCCACCAGTGATCCTACTAGCGGGGGCATTAGCACAGATACGCAGTATTTT. This sequence encodes CATSDPTSGGISTDTQYF.

The CDR3 DNA follows: TGTGCCAGCAGACCTCAACTAGCGTCAAAGGAGACCCAGTACTTC. This sequence encodes CASRPQLASKETQYF. The chain links TRBV11-2 to TRBJ2-5, with 7 bases fitting TRBD2. The V segment lost 6 bases and the J segment 5 bases; nucleotides outside the gene matches: 12. The CDR3 runs to 15 residues. From germline, CDR1 is SGHAT and CDR2 FQNNGV.

V is TRBV3-1 (or the pseudogene TRBV3-2) and J is TRBJ1-2; D is possibly TRBD1 (6 bases). Deletions cut 4 bases from V and 2 bases from J, with 11 bases between. Germline-derived CDR1 and CDR2 are LGHDT and YNNKEL (reference sequence). The CDR3 is 14 amino acids. Here the CDR3 DNA reads TGTGCCAGCAGCCGGGACAACCCCAACTATGGCTACACCTTC. Translating it yields CASSRDNPNYGYTF.

This clone was observed a single time. J is TRBJ2-5 and V is TRBV19, with 9 nucleotides matching TRBD1. Germline assignment: CDR1 LNHDA and CDR2 SQIVND (reference sequence). The CDR3 has 15 amino acids. The V gene end was trimmed by 7 bases and the J gene end by 5 bases; junction bases not matched to a gene: 11. CDR3 sequence reads: CASTGLQGARETQYF. CDR3 bases: TGTGCCAGTACCGGCCTACAGGGGGCACGGGAGACCCAGTACTTC.

This clone was detected only a few times. The chain uses TRBV5-8 and TRBJ2-2, with D possibly being TRBD2 (6 bases). The germline V gene encodes CDR1 SGHTS and CDR2 YDEGEE. CDR3 size: 15 residues. The V and J ends lost 1 base and 4 bases respectively, with 11 bases between them. In DNA, the CDR3 is TGTGCCAGCAGCTTGTGGGGGGAACCCACCGGGGAGCTGTTTTTT. Protein product: CASSLWGEPTGELFF.

This clone has more than one count but fewer than ten. The chain combines TRBV5-1 with TRBJ1-3; the D gene is possibly TRBD1 (5 bases). CDR3 size: 15 residues. The germline CDR1 and CDR2 sequences are SGHRS and YFSETQ. V gave up 4 bases and J gave up 2 bases, with 13 bases separating them. CDR3 sequence: CASSTGTNPGNTIYF. The CDR3 DNA reads as TGCGCCAGCAGCACAGGAACAAACCCTGGAAACACCATATATTTT. The whole variable domain, remainder taken from reference TRBV5-1 and TRBJ1-3, is KAGVTQTPRYLIKTRGQQVTLSCSPISGHRSVSWYQQTPGQGLQFLFEYFSETQRNKGNFPGRFSGRQFSNSRSEMNVSTLELGDSALYLCASSTGTNPGNTIYFGEGSWLTVV.

The rearrangement joins TRBV18 to TRBJ1-1; tentative D call: TRBD1 (6 bases). CDR3 length: 13 amino acids. V lost 5 bases and J lost 8, with 15 bases in between. CDR1 KGHSH and CDR2 LQKENI come from the germline V gene. The CDR3 reads CASSSGRGGEAFF. CDR3 DNA: TGTGCCAGCTCATCCGGACGGGGGGGCGAAGCTTTCTTT.